A single sample is the source of the 2 T cell receptor beta chains below, sequenced in a study of beta chain features in type 1 diabetes. Notes on the study in general: Type 1 diabetes patients had moderately but significantly shorter TCRB CDR3s in all four CD4+ subsets.

Expressed TCRB transcripts were sequenced because the isolated RNA had all been reverse transcribed beforehand. Sequencing was performed with immunoSEQ multiplex PCR; in TCRdb, only in-frame clones are kept and a portion is missing. The sample comprises approximately 600,000 clones, roughly 12% of which are singletons, and 0.095% to 0.15% rests with the top ten. Antigens for these TCRs are unknown. The sequenced sample was naive CD4+ T cells from blood. The source of these receptors is a young man with type 1 diabetes.

The gene calls are TRBV5-1 and TRBJ1-2; 9 bases align to TRBD1. The CDR3 sequence is 15 residues long. The V gene end was trimmed by 4 bases and the J gene end by 2 bases; junction bases not matched to a gene: 6. The germline CDR1 and CDR2 sequences are SGHRS and YFSETQ. CDR3 coding DNA: TGCGCCAGCAGCATCATGACAGGGGGGAACTATGGCTACACCTTC. This translates into CASSIMTGGNYGYTF.

This clone was observed a few times. The gene calls are TRBV27 and TRBJ1-5, with unresolved D. The CDR3 runs 12 residues. The ends were cut back, 4 bases at V and 3 bases at J, with 4 bases in the middle. Germline-derived CDR1 and CDR2 are MNHEY and SMNVEV (reference sequence). CDR3 coding DNA: TGTGCCAGCAGTTCCCACAATCAGCCCCAGCATTTT. It specifies CASSSHNQPQHF.